Following are 23 T cell receptor beta chains from one sample sequenced in a study of cytomegalovirus exposure and HLA in healthy donors. It was with 60 Vbeta and 13 Jbeta primers that the PCR ran. Generated by immunoSEQ multiplex PCR, the TCRdb table keeps only in-frame clones and is missing some. The profile shows about 200,000 clones, approximately 86% of them singletons. What was sequenced was PBMCs. The receptors originated from a woman aged 30 to 39 in good health and CMV-seronegative.

The rearrangement links TRBV5-1 to TRBJ2-3; no definite D call. Between the trimmed V and J ends, which lost 4 bases and 6 bases, there was a span of 9 bases. The CDR3 totals 12 residues. Germline CDR1 and CDR2: SGHRS and YFSETQ. CDR3 DNA sequence: TGCGCCAGCAGCCTAGGAATTGATACGCAGTATTTT. This sequence encodes CASSLGIDTQYF.

This rearrangement joins TRBV11-2 to TRBJ2-1; D remains unclear. CDR1 and CDR2 (germline): SGHAT, FQNNGV. CDR3 length: 11 residues. The germline V and J ends were trimmed by 4 bases and 9 bases, with 7 bases remaining between them. The CDR3: CASSSLAEQFF. The CDR3 bases are TGTGCCAGCAGCTCCTTGGCTGAGCAGTTCTTC.

Note on this clone: Additional DNA sequences in this sample encode the identical CDR3. V is TRBV28 and J is TRBJ2-7; no clear D gene. This CDR3 is 10 amino acids long. V gave up 6 bases and J gave up 7 bases, with 7 bases separating them. Germline V lookup: CDR1 MDHEN, CDR2 SYDVKM. The DNA of the CDR3 is TGTGCCAGCAGCCGAGATGAGCAGTACTTC. Its protein is CASSRDEQYF.

The genes are TRBV28 and TRBJ2-1, with no clear D. V lost 5 bases, J lost 7 bases, and 15 bases lay in between. This CDR3 is built from 14 residues. From germline, CDR1 is MDHEN and CDR2 SYDVKM. CDR3 coding DNA: TGTGCCAGCAGTCCAATCTCGAGCACTAATGAGCAGTTCTTC. Its translation is CASSPISSTNEQFF.

The V call is TRBV7-8, the J call TRBJ2-5; D is perhaps TRBD1 (6 bases). V was trimmed by 5 bases and J by 4 bases, leaving 20 bases between them. The V gene's germline CDR1 is SGHVS and CDR2 FQNEAQ. The CDR3 covers 16 residues. DNA of the CDR3: TGTGCCAGCAGCCCATTGGGGGCTCGAGCGGCAGAGACCCAGTACTTC. The encoded protein is CASSPLGARAAETQYF.

The gene calls are TRBV5-1 and TRBJ2-5; 11 bases agree with TRBD1. Germline trimming cut 6 bases from V and 4 bases from J; bases unmatched to any gene: 8. CDR3 length equals 15 residues. Germline V gene lookup returns CDR1 SGHRS and CDR2 YFSETQ. The CDR3 here is CASTQMGQGGETQYF. In nucleotides, the CDR3 is TGCGCCAGCACCCAAATGGGACAGGGGGGAGAGACCCAGTACTTC.

The V call is TRBV14, the J call TRBJ2-7; TRBD1 aligns across 8 bases. The V and J ends lost 4 bases and 6 bases, in that order; junction bases with no gene match: 2. The germline V gene encodes CDR1 SGHDN and CDR2 FVKESK. This CDR3 region has 12 residues. The CDR3 nucleotides are TGTGCCAGCAGCCCCAGGGGGCGCGAGCAGTACTTC. Amino acids: CASSPRGREQYF.

Details on this clone: A read error may produce the germline difference seen at one junction end. The chain joins TRBV7-9 to TRBJ1-3; no clear D gene. This CDR3 is built from 16 residues. Germline V gene data show CDR1 as SEHNR and CDR2 as FQNEAQ (reference sequence). The CDR3 spells CSSSLIFVGERNTIYF. CDR3 DNA: TGTTCCAGCAGCTTAATTTTCGTCGGAGAAAGAAACACCATATATTTT.

J is TRBJ2-7 and V is TRBV6-1, with TRBD1 matching 8 bases. This CDR3 has 14 amino acids. Germline V gene lookup returns CDR1 MNHNS and CDR2 SASEGT. V trimming: 5 bases; J trimming: 0 bases; junction bases outside the gene matches: 3. The CDR3 bases are TGTGCCAGCAGTCGACAGGGGCCCTCCTACGAGCAGTACTTC. Translated: CASSRQGPSYEQYF.

J is TRBJ1-5 and V is TRBV7-9, with a tentative D call TRBD1 (5 bases). Trimming left V 5 bases short and J 6 bases short, with 14 bases between. The germline V gene has CDR1 SEHNR and CDR2 FQNEAQ (reference sequence). The CDR3 spans 14 residues. The CDR3 sequence is CASSDDAGGQPQHF. The CDR3 nucleotides read TGTGCCAGCAGCGACGACGCCGGGGGTCAGCCCCAGCATTTT.

The gene calls are TRBV29-1 and TRBJ2-7; 9 bases match TRBD2. J lost 5 bases, V lost 4 bases, and 15 bases had no gene match. CDR3 size: 16 residues. CDR1 and CDR2 (germline): SQVTM, ANQGSEA. The CDR3, as DNA: TGCAGCGTTGTTGGACGTTTAGCGGGAGAGGGCCACGAGCAGTACTTC. Its protein product is CSVVGRLAGEGHEQYF.

The rearrangement links TRBV2 to TRBJ2-7; 10 nucleotides match TRBD2. The CDR3 spans 16 residues. Trimming at V came to 3 bases and at J to 5 bases, leaving 10 bases not matched to a gene. Germline V CDR1 and CDR2: SNHLY, FYNNEI. As DNA, the CDR3 is TGTGCCAGCAGTGAGACGGGGCTAGCGGGAGCCCACGAGCAGTACTTC. Encoded protein: CASSETGLAGAHEQYF.

V usage is TRBV7-2 and J usage is TRBJ2-5; 14 positions match TRBD2. The CDR3 runs to 18 residues. V was clipped by 0 bases and J by 0 bases; unmatched bases: 3. CDR1 is SGHTA and CDR2 is FQGNSA in the germline V gene. For the CDR3, the DNA is TGTGCCAGCAGCTTAGCCGGACTAGCGGGGGGTTACCAAGAGACCCAGTACTTC. Amino acid sequence: CASSLAGLAGGYQETQYF.

This clone was counted only a few times. The chain uses TRBV2 and TRBJ2-7, with D possibly TRBD2 on 5 matching bases. The germline CDR1 and CDR2 sequences are SNHLY and FYNNEI. The V gene lost 10 bases and the J gene lost 4 bases, with 8 bases spanning the gap. The CDR3 extends over 10 amino acids. The DNA for the CDR3 is TGTGCCACCGGGGAATACGAGCAGTACTTC. Its protein product is CATGEYEQYF.

The rearrangement joins TRBV7-3 to TRBJ2-3; 7 bases agree with TRBD2. CDR3 length: 14 residues. V lost 4 bases, J lost 4 bases, and 5 bases stayed unmatched. The germline V gene has CDR1 SGHTA and CDR2 FQGTGA. The CDR3 nucleotides are TGTGCCAGCAGCTCAGGACTAGTGGCAGATACGCAGTATTTT. It specifies CASSSGLVADTQYF.

The chain links TRBV7-8 to TRBJ2-1; D may be TRBD1 (6 bases). The CDR3 covers 16 residues. Germline assignment: CDR1 SGHVS and CDR2 FQNEAQ. V lost 3 bases, J lost 0 bases, and 12 bases lay in between. In DNA, the CDR3 is TGTGCCAGCAGCTTCGACGGACAGAGCTCCTACAATGAGCAGTTCTTC. Protein sequence: CASSFDGQSSYNEQFF.

The chain combines TRBV18 with TRBJ1-2; weak D call: TRBD1 (6 bases). The CDR3 has 14 amino acids. CDR1 is KGHSH, CDR2 LQKENI, per germline. V lost 3 bases to trimming and J lost 5 bases, with 13 bases between them. The CDR3 coding sequence is TGTGCCAGCTCACCCGCGGACAGACCGTATGGCTACACCTTC. Protein: CASSPADRPYGYTF. The variable domain in full, with the rest retrieved from reference TRBV18 and TRBJ1-2, is NAGVMQNPRHLVRRRGQEARLRCSPMKGHSHVYWYRQLPEEGLKFMVYLQKENIIDESGMPKERFSAEFPKEGPSILRIQQVVRGDSAAYFCASSPADRPYGYTFGSGTRLTVV.

The gene calls are TRBV9 and TRBJ2-7; 8 bases agree with TRBD1. The CDR3 runs 15 residues. V lost 0 bases to trimming and J lost 4 bases; unmatched junction nucleotides: 6. The V gene's germline CDR1 is SGDLS and CDR2 YYNGEE. The CDR3 DNA reads as TGTGCCAGCAGCGTAGGGACAGGGTCGGGATACGAGCAGTACTTC. Its protein product is CASSVGTGSGYEQYF. The variable domain in full, with the rest retrieved from reference TRBV9 and TRBJ2-7, is DSGVTQTPKHLITATGQRVTLRCSPRSGDLSVYWYQQSLDQGLQFLIQYYNGEERAKGNILERFSAQQFPDLHSELNLSSLELGDSALYFCASSVGTGSGYEQYFGPGTRLTVT.

This rearrangement joins TRBV27 to TRBJ2-3, with 12 bases aligning to TRBD1. The CDR3 has 16 residues. With V trimmed by 3 bases and J by 2 bases, 3 bases remained unmatched. Germline CDR1 is MNHEY and CDR2 is SMNVEV (reference sequence). The CDR3 here is CASSFRDRGHTDTQYF. The CDR3 DNA reads TGTGCCAGCAGTTTCCGGGACAGGGGGCACACAGATACGCAGTATTTT.

V gene TRBV6-1 combines with J gene TRBJ1-2; 10 bases agree with TRBD1. CDR1 is MNHNS and CDR2 is SASEGT in the germline V gene. The CDR3 totals 15 residues. V dropped 0 bases and J dropped 3; count of bases not matched to a gene: 1. CDR3: CASSEAGTGDYGYTF. The CDR3 DNA reads as TGTGCCAGCAGTGAAGCGGGGACAGGGGACTATGGCTACACCTTC.

This clone was recorded once. V and J are TRBV28 and TRBJ2-7, with 9 bases identical to TRBD2. Germline V gives CDR1 MDHEN, CDR2 SYDVKM. Losses at the gene ends were 6 bases for V and 2 bases for J; bases not matched to a gene: 2. The length of the CDR3 is 13 residues. The CDR3 is CASRGLATYEQYF. The CDR3, as DNA: TGTGCCAGCAGGGGACTAGCAACCTACGAGCAGTACTTC.

In DNA form, the CDR3 reads TGTGCCAGCGGCAGAACAGGGGATGAGCAGTTCTTC. Translated: CASGRTGDEQFF. The V and J genes are TRBV6-1 and TRBJ2-1, with 7 bases lining up with TRBD1. The ends lost 8 bases at V and 8 bases at J; junction bases unmatched: 6. Germline V gene lookup returns CDR1 MNHNS and CDR2 SASEGT. This CDR3 is 12 amino acids long.

The gene calls are TRBV11-2 and TRBJ2-1; possibly TRBD2 for D (5 bases). Germline CDR1 SGHAT, CDR2 FQNNGV. V was cut by 4 bases and J by 7 bases, with 11 bases left in between. The CDR3 has 13 amino acids. The CDR3 is CASSWRPLNEQFF. The CDR3 DNA sequence: TGTGCCAGCAGCTGGAGGCCGCTTAATGAGCAGTTCTTC.